This TCR beta chain appears in the sequencing data of a study of cytomegalovirus exposure and HLA in healthy donors. Findings and limits, study-wide: In a later analysis, at a false discovery rate of 0.05, fewer than 20,000 TCR beta sequences matched HLA alleles. Highest at DRB1 and lowest at HLA-C, TCR association rates differed among HLA loci in a later analysis. Previous analysis showed most TCR beta V segments were productive about 90% or about 30% of the time.

With 60 Vbeta and 13 Jbeta primers, the PCR was carried out. Here immunoSEQ multiplex PCR was the method, and the copy in TCRdb shows in-frame clones only, minus some. The sample gives about 190,000 clones, roughly 80% of which show up once; less than 2% is in the top ten. The V segment lost 6 bases and the J segment 1 base; nucleotides outside the gene matches: 5. The CDR3 length is 14 residues. The germline CDR1 and CDR2 sequences are MNHEY and SMNVEV (reference sequence). Comment on this clone: Its antigen is unidentified.

The chain employs TRBV27 and TRBJ2-5; 7 positions agree with TRBD1. The sequence was obtained from a woman between 18 and 30 years old in good health and CMV-seronegative. Sequencing was carried out using PBMCs. The CDR3 nucleotides are TGTGCCAGCAGGGGGACAGTCATCCAAGAGACCCAGTACTTC. Amino acids: CASRGTVIQETQYF.